The 26 T cell receptor beta chains below all came from one sample that was sequenced in a study of Graves' ophthalmopathy and Graves' hyperthyroidism. Using RNA transcripts, the TCR beta CDR3 regions were amplified. The first-round RT-PCR employed HTBI primers together with the Qiagen OneStep RT-PCR kit. A multiplex PCR was then performed as the second round. A single record per CDR3 protein comes from TCRdb applying MiXCR to the multiplex PCR reads. The data hold under 200,000 distinct CDR3 sequences, with less than 45% observed a single time. Sequencing was done on a sample of peripheral blood. The receptors derive from a woman aged 40-49 years with Graves' ophthalmopathy.

This chain links TRBV2 with TRBJ2-5, with 9 bases identical to TRBD2. CDR3 length: 14 amino acids. Germline trimming cut 7 bases from V and 4 bases from J; bases unmatched to any gene: 7. CDR1 and CDR2 (germline): SNHLY, FYNNEI. The CDR3 DNA is TGTGCCAGCAAGAGGCGGGAGGGCCCAGAGACCCAGTACTTC. This codes for CASKRREGPETQYF.

This clonotype was counted many times. The V and J genes are TRBV20-1 and TRBJ1-1; 7 bases agree with TRBD1. The germline CDR1 and CDR2 sequences are DFQATT and SNEGSKA (reference sequence). This CDR3 has 13 amino acids. J lost 4 bases, V lost 6 bases, and 8 bases had no gene match. In nucleotides, the CDR3 is TGCAGTGCAGTCAAGGGGGCTTTCACTGAAGCTTTCTTT. Protein product: CSAVKGAFTEAFF.

This clonotype appeared many times. The gene calls are TRBV7-3 and TRBJ1-3, with a weak D call TRBD1 (6 bases). Germline assignment: CDR1 SGHTA and CDR2 FQGTGA. The V end was cut by 3 bases, the J end by 7 bases, with 28 bases between. The CDR3 has 19 residues. For the CDR3, the DNA is TGTGCCAGCAGCTTTGTAATCGGGGGGCCAGGAGGTTTTGGGAACACCATATATTTT. Translated, it gives CASSFVIGGPGGFGNTIYF.

This clonotype was counted at least ten times. CDR3 in amino acids: CASSSGLAGGHSSYEQYF. In nucleotides, the CDR3 is TGTGCCAGCAGTTCGGGACTAGCGGGAGGCCATAGCTCCTACGAGCAGTACTTC. The V and J genes are TRBV11-2 and TRBJ2-7; 15 bases are a match to TRBD2. This CDR3 has 18 residues. Per the germline V gene, CDR1 is SGHAT and CDR2 is FQNNGV. The V segment lost 6 bases and the J segment 0 bases; nucleotides outside the gene matches: 9.

The chain recombines TRBV28 with TRBJ2-7, with TRBD1 matching over 10 bases. The CDR3 length is 15 residues. Per the germline V gene, CDR1 is MDHEN and CDR2 is SYDVKM. With V trimmed by 5 bases and J by 3 bases, 7 bases remained unmatched. CDR3: CASSPKTGGGYEQYF. The CDR3 DNA sequence: TGTGCCAGCAGTCCCAAGACAGGGGGCGGCTACGAGCAGTACTTC. Full variable domain (rest looked up from reference TRBV28 and TRBJ2-7): DVKVTQSSRYLVKRTGEKVFLECVQDMDHENMFWYRQDPGLGLRLIYFSYDVKMKEKGDIPEGYSVSREKKERFSLILESASTNQTSMYLCASSPKTGGGYEQYFGPGTRLTVT.

This rearrangement joins TRBV12-3 or TRBV12-4 to TRBJ2-7, with D possibly called TRBD1 or TRBD2 (5 bases each). The V end was cut by 3 bases, the J end by 3 bases, with 12 bases between. The CDR3 totals 14 residues. CDR3 nucleotide sequence: TGTGCCAGCAGTTTTTGGGGGAAGGGCTACGAGCAGTACTTC. Residues: CASSFWGKGYEQYF.

V is TRBV12-3 or TRBV12-4 and J is TRBJ2-7; D is unresolved. V shed 7 bases and J shed 7 bases, with 17 bases lying between them. This CDR3 is 13 amino acids long. The CDR3 is CASISITLGEQYF. CDR3 sequence (DNA): TGTGCCAGCATTAGTATTACATTGGGGGAGCAGTACTTC.

The chain carries TRBV7-2 and TRBJ2-4; D is tentatively TRBD1 or TRBD2 (6 bases each). Deletions cut 2 bases from V and 8 bases from J, with 16 bases between. The CDR3 has 15 amino acids. Germline V gene lookup returns CDR1 SGHTA and CDR2 FQGNSA. The CDR3 sequence is CASSLWGARGDIQYF. DNA of the CDR3: TGTGCCAGCAGCTTATGGGGGGCCCGGGGAGACATTCAGTACTTC.

This clonotype has ten or more counts. The chain links TRBV6-2 or TRBV6-3 to TRBJ1-5, with D perhaps TRBD1 (5 bases). With 5 bases removed from V and 0 bases from J, the gap between germline ends came to 14 bases. The CDR3 totals 16 residues. Germline loops: CDR1 MNHEY, CDR2 SVGEGT. CDR3 bases: TGTGCCAGCAGTAGTATCGCAGGGAATAGCAATCAGCCCCAGCATTTT. It specifies CASSSIAGNSNQPQHF.

The chain recombines TRBV6-1 with TRBJ2-7; D gene uncertain. Germline CDR1 MNHNS, CDR2 SASEGT. CDR3 length: 12 residues. V lost 3 bases to trimming and J lost 3 bases, with 6 bases between them. CDR3 region: CASSEAYYEQYF. CDR3 coding DNA: TGTGCCAGCAGTGAGGCCTACTACGAGCAGTACTTC.

This clonotype was seen at least ten times. V usage is TRBV6-2 or TRBV6-3 and J usage is TRBJ2-4; D is unclear. CDR1 and CDR2 (germline): MNHEY, SVGEGT. V was cut by 0 bases and J by 10 bases, with 4 bases left in between. This CDR3 is 11 amino acids long. CDR3 in DNA: TGTGCCAGCAGTTACTCGGAAATTCAGTACTTC. Translation: CASSYSEIQYF.

On this clonotype itself: The CDR3 carries no conserved terminal phenylalanine or tryptophan, so it likely arises from a read error. It is unclear where the CDR3 begins or ends on the DNA, so no DNA is shown, and the CDR3 is as TCRdb lists it. The chain recombines TRBV12-5 with TRBJ1-2; TRBD1 is the table's D call, not checked against the DNA. Germline CDR1 LGHNT, CDR2 FRNRAP. The CDR3 is 9 amino acids long, termini counted. CDR3 residues: CASGSQDRR.

There are many counts of this clonotype. The chain uses TRBV6-2 or TRBV6-3 and TRBJ2-3, with a possible D match to TRBD2 (6 bases). V lost 5 bases and J 3 bases, leaving 15 bases between the germline ends. The length of the CDR3 is 15 residues. Germline V gene sequence: CDR1 MNHEY, CDR2 SVGEGT. The chain's CDR3 is CASSPTSSGTDTQYF. CDR3 DNA sequence: TGTGCCAGCAGTCCTACTAGCTCCGGGACAGATACGCAGTATTTT.

At least ten counts were recorded for this clonotype. V gene TRBV10-3 combines with J gene TRBJ1-3; perhaps TRBD1 as D (5 bases). Germline-derived CDR1 and CDR2 are ENHRY and SYGVKD. The germline V and J ends were trimmed by 9 bases and 0 bases, with 9 bases remaining between them. This CDR3 is 13 amino acids long. CDR3 loop: CAMSRDSGNTIYF. CDR3 DNA sequence: TGTGCCATGTCCAGGGACTCTGGAAACACCATATATTTT.

This clonotype was seen many times. J is TRBJ1-5 and V is TRBV27; possibly TRBD1 for D (5 bases). The V end lost 2 bases, the J end lost 1 base, and 9 bases lay between the germline ends. The germline gives CDR1 MNHEY, CDR2 SMNVEV (reference sequence). This CDR3 spans 15 amino acids. The CDR3, as DNA: TGTGCCAGCAGTTTACGGGGGTTCAGCAATCAGCCCCAGCATTTT. It codes for CASSLRGFSNQPQHF.

V usage is TRBV6-2 or TRBV6-3 and J usage is TRBJ1-1, with D perhaps TRBD1 (6 bases). Germline V gene lookup returns CDR1 MNHEY and CDR2 SVGEGT. The CDR3 length is 13 residues. V lost 1 base and J 11 bases, leaving 14 bases between the germline ends. The CDR3 bases are TGTGCCAGCAGTTACTTTGGGACAACGGAGGCTTTCTTT. Translation gives CASSYFGTTEAFF.

This clonotype was seen ten or more times. V is TRBV12-3 or TRBV12-4 and J is TRBJ1-2; TRBD1 might be the D (6 bases). Trimming pared 8 bases from V and 4 bases from J, leaving 11 bases between. This CDR3 comprises 12 residues. The CDR3 is CASGYRAYGYTF. The CDR3 nucleotides read TGTGCCAGCGGATACAGGGCCTATGGCTACACCTTC.

This clonotype appeared many times. J is TRBJ2-5 and V is TRBV29-1, with D possibly being TRBD1 (5 bases). The CDR3 has 12 residues. V lost 5 bases, J lost 2 bases, and 9 bases lay in between. Looked up from germline, CDR1 is SQVTM and CDR2 is ANQGSEA. The CDR3 coding sequence is TGCAGCGTTAGACAGTATCAAGAGACCCAGTACTTC. The encoded protein is CSVRQYQETQYF. Combining the CDR3 with reference TRBV29-1 and TRBJ2-5 gives the whole variable domain SAVISQKPSRDICQRGTSLTIQCQVDSQVTMMFWYRQQPGQSLTLIATANQGSEATYESGFVIDKFPISRPNLTFSTLTVSNMSPEDSSIYLCSVRQYQETQYFGPGTRLLVL.

This chain links TRBV27 with TRBJ1-2; TRBD1 agrees at 7 bases. The CDR3 is 14 residues long. After removal of 6 bases from V and 4 bases from J, the junction contained 8 bases not matched to a gene. CDR1 is MNHEY, CDR2 SMNVEV, per germline (reference sequence). The CDR3 sequence: CASSRLGDSYGYTF. Here the CDR3 DNA reads TGTGCCAGCAGCCGATTGGGGGACAGCTATGGCTACACCTTC.

This chain connects TRBV12-3 or TRBV12-4 to TRBJ2-7; possible D gene TRBD1, 6 bases. Trimming removed 1 base at V and 5 bases at J, with 15 bases between. CDR3 length equals 15 residues. The CDR3: CASSLGGTLVDEQYF. The CDR3 region has the DNA TGTGCCAGCAGTTTAGGAGGGACACTTGTCGACGAGCAGTACTTC.

This clonotype was seen repeatedly, ten times or more. The chain has TRBV19 and TRBJ1-1; D gene unclear. V was shortened by 5 bases and J by 1 base, with 11 bases between the two germline ends. The CDR3 runs 14 residues. CDR1 is LNHDA and CDR2 is SQIVND in the germline V gene (reference sequence). Written as DNA, the CDR3 is TGTGCCAGTAGTTATTTACCGGCGAACACTGAAGCTTTCTTT. Its translation is CASSYLPANTEAFF.

This clonotype was seen ten or more times. This chain links TRBV4-2 with TRBJ2-5, with 12 nucleotides matching TRBD2. V shed 3 bases and J 2 bases; nucleotides not matched to a gene: 7. The CDR3 loop spans 17 amino acids. CDR1 is LGHNA and CDR2 is YNFKEQ in the germline V gene. The CDR3, as DNA: TGTGCCAGCAGCCAGCACCTAGCGGGGGGGCGTCAAGAGACCCAGTACTTC. Its translation: CASSQHLAGGRQETQYF.

The chain is built from TRBV6-2 or TRBV6-3 and TRBJ1-5; D not resolved. The germline V gene has CDR1 MNHEY and CDR2 SVGEGT. CDR3 length: 13 amino acids. Trimming pared 5 bases from V and 11 bases from J, leaving 16 bases between. The CDR3 DNA reads as TGTGCCAGCAGTGACACACTCGGGCGTGCCCAGCATTTT. Translation gives CASSDTLGRAQHF.

The chain recombines TRBV20-1 with TRBJ2-5; D gene unclear. This CDR3 contains 12 residues. CDR1 is DFQATT and CDR2 is SNEGSKA in the germline V gene (reference sequence). V was cut by 5 bases and J by 2 bases, with 9 bases left in between. CDR3 region: CSAYDLQETQYF. In nucleotides, the CDR3 is TGCAGTGCTTATGACTTACAAGAGACCCAGTACTTC.

The rearrangement joins TRBV6-1 to TRBJ2-7, with 9 positions matching TRBD2. V was pared by 7 bases and J by 4 bases, with 14 bases of the junction left unmatched. The CDR3 loop spans 16 amino acids. Germline CDR1 and CDR2: MNHNS and SASEGT. This chain's CDR3 is CASTYVVSGSVYEQYF. CDR3 in DNA: TGTGCCAGCACCTACGTGGTTAGCGGGAGTGTATACGAGCAGTACTTC.

The V gene is TRBV20-1, the J gene TRBJ2-5, with D possibly TRBD1 on 6 matching bases. Trimming took off 5 bases at V and 2 bases at J, with 18 bases between the two ends. CDR1 and CDR2 (germline): DFQATT, SNEGSKA (reference sequence). The CDR3 runs 15 residues. This CDR3 reads CSAGPPGHFQETQYF. The CDR3 DNA sequence: TGCAGTGCTGGGCCGCCGGGACATTTTCAAGAGACCCAGTACTTC.